These 16 T cell receptor beta chains share one sample of origin, sequenced in a study of blood T cells in healthy people across ages. With a J-beta primer mix and a sample-barcoded 5' primer, a second PCR ran 7 to 11 cycles. TCRdb re-called the 5' RACE reads with MiXCR, one entry per CDR3 protein. The profile covers approximately 830,000 distinct CDR3 sequences, with approximately 65% appearing a single time and around 30% taken by the ten largest. The sample comprised blood. The receptors derive from a man aged 25-45 years in good health.

The chain joins TRBV6-5 to TRBJ1-2; 10 bases agree with TRBD1. Germline loops: CDR1 MNHEY, CDR2 SVGAGI. The CDR3 sequence is 14 residues long. J was trimmed by 2 bases and V by 10 bases; bases with no gene match: 7. The DNA for the CDR3 is TGTGCCACCTGGGACAGGGGACTAAACTATGGCTACACCTTC. Translating gives CATWDRGLNYGYTF.

The chain employs TRBV28 and TRBJ1-6, with D tentatively TRBD1 (5 bases). Germline CDR1 MDHEN, CDR2 SYDVKM. V was cut by 6 bases and J by 7 bases, with 16 bases left in between. The CDR3 sequence is 15 residues long. CDR3 protein: CASRTYDGTNSPLHF. The CDR3 DNA reads TGTGCCAGCAGAACATATGACGGGACCAATTCACCCCTCCACTTT.

This chain links TRBV4-1 with TRBJ2-2; the D gene is possibly TRBD1 (6 bases). The CDR3 has 17 residues. CDR1 is MGHRA and CDR2 is YSYEKL in the germline V gene. The V end lost 4 bases, the J end lost 5 bases, and 20 bases lay between the germline ends. The CDR3 here is CASSPRAAGTNTGELFF. CDR3 nucleotides: TGCGCCAGCAGCCCTCGCGCGGCCGGGACAAATACCGGGGAGCTGTTTTTT.

The sample holds a few counts of this clonotype. The rearrangement joins TRBV3-1 to TRBJ2-5; tentatively, D is TRBD2 (6 bases). Between the trimmed V and J ends, which lost 5 bases and 5 bases, there was a span of 15 bases. The CDR3 runs 14 residues. Per the germline V gene, CDR1 is LGHDT and CDR2 is YNNKEL (reference sequence). The CDR3 DNA sequence: TGTGCCAGCAGCAGAAGGGGAGGCGGGGAGACCCAGTACTTC. Translating it yields CASSRRGGGETQYF.

The chain couples TRBV25-1 to TRBJ1-2, with 7 bases identical to TRBD1. The CDR3 has 15 amino acids. Germline CDR1 MGHDK, CDR2 SYGVNS. The V segment lost 0 bases and the J segment 4 bases; nucleotides outside the gene matches: 5. CDR3 nucleotide sequence: TGTGCCAGCAGTGAATACGGGGGACAGTCCTATGGCTACACCTTC. Protein sequence: CASSEYGGQSYGYTF.

The V and J genes are TRBV9 and TRBJ2-5, with a possible D match to TRBD2 (5 bases). The ends were cut back, 3 bases at V and 5 bases at J, with 14 bases in the middle. CDR3 length: 14 residues. Germline assignment: CDR1 SGDLS and CDR2 YYNGEE. In nucleotides, the CDR3 is TGTGCCAGCAGCGCCAGTCCCCCGGGGGAGACCCAGTACTTC. Translation gives CASSASPPGETQYF.

The rearrangement links TRBV7-2 to TRBJ2-7; TRBD1 is a possible D gene (5 bases). This CDR3 spans 14 amino acids. From germline, CDR1 is SGHTA and CDR2 FQGNSA. Trimming shortened V by 7 bases and J by 0 bases, and 13 bases separated the two germline ends. The CDR3 loop reads CASTPRGPSYEQYF. The CDR3 nucleotides are TGTGCCAGCACCCCTAGGGGTCCCTCCTACGAGCAGTACTTC.

Written as DNA, the CDR3 is TGCAGCGGATGGGACAGGGGAATGGAGAAAGCTTTCTTT. Amino acid sequence: CSGWDRGMEKAFF. The gene calls are TRBV29-1 and TRBJ1-1; 10 bases map to TRBD1. Germline trimming cut 7 bases from V and 9 bases from J; bases unmatched to any gene: 11. CDR1 and CDR2 from the germline V gene are SQVTM and ANQGSEA. The CDR3 sequence is 13 residues long. Filled out from reference TRBV29-1 and TRBJ1-1, the complete variable domain reads SAVISQKPSRDICQRGTSLTIQCQVDSQVTMMFWYRQQPGQSLTLIATANQGSEATYESGFVIDKFPISRPNLTFSTLTVSNMSPEDSSIYLCSGWDRGMEKAFFGQGTRLTVV.

V and J are TRBV29-1 and TRBJ2-1; 11 nucleotides match TRBD1. The CDR3 length is 14 residues. V gave up 2 bases and J gave up 6 bases; unmatched junction bases: 3. Looked up from germline, CDR1 is SQVTM and CDR2 is ANQGSEA. The CDR3 DNA reads as TGCAGCGTTGAATGGGGACAGGGGGGCAATGAGCAGTTCTTC. This sequence encodes CSVEWGQGGNEQFF.

This chain connects TRBV7-3 to TRBJ2-5; D is possibly TRBD2 (6 bases). Trimming cost V 1 base and J 5 bases, with 11 bases left between them. This CDR3 is 14 amino acids long. Germline CDR1 reads SGHTA; CDR2 reads FQGTGA. The CDR3 here is CASSLNGGGETQYF. In DNA, the CDR3 is TGTGCCAGCAGCTTAAACGGGGGTGGGGAGACCCAGTACTTC. Looking up the rest from reference TRBV7-3 and TRBJ2-5 gives the full variable domain: GAGVSQTPSNKVTEKGKYVELRCDPISGHTALYWYRQSLGQGPEFLIYFQGTGAADDSGLPNDRFFAVRPEGSVSTLKIQRTERGDSAVYLCASSLNGGGETQYFGPGTRLLVL.

The V gene is TRBV20-1, the J gene TRBJ2-5, with 7 bases that match TRBD2. Matching the DNA end better, TRBJ2-7 makes the J call doubtful. Germline V gene sequence: CDR1 DFQATT, CDR2 SNEGSKA (reference sequence). The CDR3 is 14 residues long. In nucleotides, the CDR3 is TGCAGTGCTCCGGTTGGGGGGGATCTTCCCGAGCAGTACTTC. It translates to CSAPVGGDLPEQYF.

V usage is TRBV4-2 and J usage is TRBJ2-7, with D possibly matching TRBD2 (7 bases). The DNA end is a closer match to TRBJ2-5, so the J assignment may be wrong. CDR1 LGHNA and CDR2 YNFKEQ come from the germline V gene. CDR3 length: 16 residues. In DNA form, the CDR3 reads TGTGCCAGCAGCCGAGTCATGGCGGGGGCAGGCGGGACCCAGTACTTC. It specifies CASSRVMAGAGGTQYF.

This chain uses TRBV27 with TRBJ1-5; TRBD1 might be the D (6 bases). The CDR3 spans 14 residues. Trimming removed 5 bases at V and 6 bases at J, with 14 bases between. The V gene's germline CDR1 is MNHEY and CDR2 SMNVEV (reference sequence). For the CDR3, the DNA is TGTGCCAGCAGTGCACAGGGTAAGTTTCAGCCCCAGCATTTT. It codes for CASSAQGKFQPQHF.

V gene TRBV11-1 combines with J gene TRBJ2-7; 10 bases fit TRBD2. The J call may be wrong; the DNA end is better matched by TRBJ2-5. There are 16 residues in the CDR3. Germline V gene sequence: CDR1 SGHAT, CDR2 FQDESV (reference sequence). CDR3 in DNA: TGTGCCAGCAGCGCAACTAGCGGGGTCACCCAAGAGACCCAGTACTTC. Translated, it gives CASSATSGVTQETQYF.

In this sample, this clonotype turned up a few times. The rearrangement uses TRBV7-8 and TRBJ2-7; D is possibly TRBD1 (5 bases). This CDR3 is built from 15 residues. Trimming shortened V by 1 base and J by 2 bases, and 12 bases separated the two germline ends. Germline V gene lookup returns CDR1 SGHVS and CDR2 FQNEAQ. The CDR3 DNA reads as TGTGCCAGCAGCTTAGTGTCCGTCAGGGCCTACGAGCAGTACTTC. The encoded protein is CASSLVSVRAYEQYF.

This chain connects TRBV9 to TRBJ2-3; TRBD1 or TRBD2 may be the D gene (6 bases each). V was trimmed by 0 bases and J by 2 bases, leaving 13 bases between them. The CDR3 has 16 amino acids. Germline V gene sequence: CDR1 SGDLS, CDR2 YYNGEE. CDR3 loop: CASSVGSGAVTDTQYF. CDR3 bases: TGTGCCAGCAGCGTAGGTTCGGGGGCCGTCACAGATACGCAGTATTTT. Full variable domain (missing parts from reference TRBV9 and TRBJ2-3): DSGVTQTPKHLITATGQRVTLRCSPRSGDLSVYWYQQSLDQGLQFLIQYYNGEERAKGNILERFSAQQFPDLHSELNLSSLELGDSALYFCASSVGSGAVTDTQYFGPGTRLTVL.